The present TCR beta chain was sequenced within a study of T cell repertoires in cytomegalovirus infection (dated by TCRdb to between 2019 and 2020). As for the study more broadly: Peptide stimulations targeted recently identified HLA-C-restricted CMV epitopes, whose presentation resists viral immunomodulation, together with well-studied HLA-B-restricted epitopes. Donor HLA type was relevant to the analysis, as public TCR beta signatures indicated carriage of CMV infection together with the matching HLA type.

Results and caveats for the whole study, not just this receptor: The ex vivo response was dominated by HLA-C-restricted CMV-specific TCR beta clonotypes, and the single most frequent clonotype in two of eight donors was supplied by these HLA-C-restricted clonotypes. Cumulative frequency of public TCR beta family members discriminated carriers of CMV infection plus the relevant HLA type in this cohort and an independent roughly 350-donor cohort.

Germline trimming amounts to 4 bases on V and 8 bases on J, with 8 as the count of junction bases outside the gene matches. The CDR3 measures 13 amino acids from cysteine to phenylalanine. The entry retains the CDR3 DNA only, 39 bases that are in frame from base 1. CDR1 and CDR2, per the germline V gene, are SGHRS and YFSETQ. These reads were obtained on an Illumina HiSeq 1500. Using fastp at Q25 and MiXCR, TCRdb reprocessed the public reads and kept productive beta chains. Each record represents a unique CDR3 protein, reported with the most common genes and DNA among its rows. In this sample the table shows a few hundred thousand distinct CDR3 sequences, 33% of which occur a single time. Roughly 17% of the sample is held by the ten biggest clonotypes. According to the study, the label for this sample's treatment or condition signals: in vitro stimulation with specific CMV peptide epitopes to enrich CMV-specific T cells.

As concerns this clonotype: Its binding antigen is unknown. Base qualities are not at hand, and no much larger clone is one base apart.

Material: cultured PBMCs, obtained from culture after CMV antigen stimulation. The rearranged chain carries TRBV5-1 and TRBJ1-2; TRBD1 matches 7 bases in the middle. The origin of this receptor is a human donor in good health (CMV status not recorded). Some clones in this sample may be carry-over from other donors' samples. The bases are TGCGCCAGCAGCCGCGGGGGGACAGAAGGCTACACCTTC. This yields the protein CASSRGGTEGYTF.